This TCR beta chain comes out of a study of shared clonotypes between healthy human individuals. Study conclusions and caveats: Sampling was confined to blood; repertoires within tissues likely differ. Non-shared clonotypes had lower generation probabilities than those shared by all four donors. The naive CD4 repertoires of several donors were compared, and roughly 5.1% of clonotypes were shared.

Only in-frame clones appear in the TCRdb table, and some are missing; sequencing was by immunoSEQ multiplex PCR. This table holds 2 million or so clones, roughly 95% found once. Terminally differentiated effector memory CD45RA+ cells were excluded from the naive CD8 cells, which were CD45RO-negative and positively selected for CCR7. Remarks on this clone: What it binds is unknown.

This CDR3 comprises 16 residues. V gave up 5 bases and J gave up 7 bases; unmatched junction bases: 13. CDR1 is MNHEY and CDR2 is SMNVEV in the germline V gene (reference sequence). The chain combines TRBV27 with TRBJ2-3, with 9 bases identical to TRBD2. Sequenced sample: naive CD8+ T cells sorted from blood. The receptor was derived from a man younger than 30 in good health. CDR3 DNA: TGTGCCAGCAGTACTCCTCCGGGACTAGCCTCTTATACGCAGTATTTT. Protein: CASSTPPGLASYTQYF.